The sequence of this T cell receptor (beta chain) was determined in a study of cytomegalovirus exposure and HLA in healthy donors. The table came from immunoSEQ multiplex PCR; TCRdb's copy has only in-frame clones and leaves some out. The table has 130,000 to 150,000 clones, about nine tenths seen once. A note on this clone: The target antigen is unknown.

Germline values: CDR1 SGHVS, CDR2 FQNEAQ. Trimming cost V 6 bases and J 3 bases, with 14 bases left between them. The CDR3 contains 14 residues. Study-level findings and limits: Reportedly, cytomegalovirus status was diagnosed with high sensitivity and specificity. Among TCR sequences, most were rare, though some public TCRs appeared in many donors. Cytomegalovirus-associated status was assigned to fewer than 200 TCR beta chains.

The source of this sequence is a woman aged 25 to 39 in good health and CMV-seropositive. V is TRBV7-8 and J is TRBJ1-1; perhaps TRBD1 as D (5 bases). The source material was PBMCs. This chain's CDR3 is CASSYRGVDTEAFF. As DNA, the CDR3 is TGTGCCAGCAGTTACCGGGGGGTTGACACTGAAGCTTTCTTT.